These T cell receptor beta chains were read from a single sample in a study of early T cells in non-severe SARS-CoV-2 infection. TCRdb reprocessed the 5' RACE reads via MiXCR and lists one record per CDR3 protein. In the table there are roughly 100,000 distinct CDR3 sequences, approximately 12% of which are singletons. This sample comprised whole blood, obtained at baseline. The receptors stem from an adult who was a healthcare worker with PCR-confirmed SARS-CoV-2 infection or an uninfected control (not recorded which). CDR3s include the opening cysteine and the closing phenylalanine or tryptophan. The D gene is left open where the match is weak. A row's size may be missing; if present it is once, few, many or a size class.

j_gene,v_gene,abundance,d_gene,CDR3aa,CDR3nt
TRBJ2-5,TRBV6-5,NA,NA,CASSYSKRQGGDF,TGTGCCAGCAGTTACTCGAAACGTCAGGGAGGTGACTTC
TRBJ2-2,TRBV11-2,many,TRBD1,CASSALRGLGELFF,TGTGCCAGCAGCGCCCTCAGGGGGCTCGGGGAGCTGTTTTTT
TRBJ2-1,TRBV5-1,few,NA,CASSYTPTGYNEQFF,TGCGCCAGCAGCTATACCCCGACAGGATACAATGAGCAGTTCTTC
TRBJ1-1,TRBV3-1,few,NA,CASRDSGDTEAFF,TGTGCCAGCAGAGATTCGGGGGACACTGAAGCTTTCTTT
TRBJ1-2,TRBV11-2,few,NA,CASSSGSGGYGYTF,TGTGCCAGCAGCTCCGGGAGTGGGGGCTATGGCTACACCTTC
TRBJ2-7,TRBV19,NA,NA,CASSIKWDPIYEQYF,TGTGCCAGTAGTATTAAATGGGACCCAATCTACGAGCAGTACTTC
TRBJ2-3,TRBV29-1,NA,NA,CSVSTVTDTQYF,TGCAGCGTGTCCACCGTCACAGATACGCAGTATTTT
TRBJ1-3,TRBV7-9,many,NA,CASSLGGAGNTIYF,TGTGCCAGCAGCTTGGGAGGGGCCGGAAACACCATATATTTT
TRBJ1-1,TRBV27,many,NA,CASSLLAPMSWNTEAFF,TGTGCCAGCAGTTTACTTGCCCCGATGTCATGGAACACTGAAGCTTTCTTT
TRBJ1-4,TRBV18,many,NA,CASSPGRYNEKLFF,TGTGCCAGCTCACCCGGACGTTATAATGAAAAACTGTTTTTT
TRBJ2-1,TRBV24-1,many,NA,CATSDPLGLRYNEQFF,TGTGCCACCAGTGATCCCCTCGGGTTAAGGTACAATGAGCAGTTCTTC
TRBJ2-7,TRBV4-1,NA,NA,CASSQEVSGSYEQYF,TGCGCCAGCAGCCAAGAAGTTAGCGGTTCCTACGAGCAGTACTTC
TRBJ2-1,TRBV12-3/TRBV12-4,many,NA,CASSSGNEQFF,TGTGCCAGCAGCTCGGGTAATGAGCAGTTCTTC
TRBJ1-5,TRBV29-1,many,NA,CSVDAGGNQPQHF,TGCAGCGTTGACGCGGGTGGGAATCAGCCCCAGCATTTT
TRBJ2-7,TRBV29-1,many,TRBD1,CSVEDRGLYEQYF,TGCAGCGTTGAAGACAGGGGGCTGTACGAGCAGTACTTC
TRBJ2-7,TRBV3-1,NA,TRBD2,CASSQRGLASYEQYF,TGTGCCAGCAGCCAAAGAGGACTAGCATCCTACGAGCAGTACTTC
TRBJ2-1,TRBV7-9,NA,TRBD2,CASSQAGGIFHNEQFF,TGTGCCAGCAGCCAAGCGGGAGGGATCTTTCACAATGAGCAGTTCTTC
TRBJ2-7,TRBV6-6,NA,TRBD1,CASSFDPQGAASYEQYF,TGTGCCAGCAGTTTCGACCCACAGGGGGCGGCGTCCTACGAGCAGTACTTC
TRBJ1-6,TRBV30,NA,TRBD1,CAWKVDRVLIGNSPLHF,TGTGCCTGGAAGGTCGACAGGGTTCTGATCGGGAATTCACCCCTCCACTTT
TRBJ2-1,TRBV29-1,few,TRBD1,CSASQGFSYNEQFF,TGCAGCGCTTCACAGGGGTTCTCCTACAATGAGCAGTTCTTC
TRBJ2-5,TRBV24-1,few,TRBD1,CATSDSGTAQETQYF,TGTGCCACCAGTGATTCCGGGACAGCCCAAGAGACCCAGTACTTC
TRBJ2-1,TRBV6-5,many,TRBD1,CASRGQGYNEQFF,TGTGCCAGCAGGGGACAGGGGTACAATGAGCAGTTCTTC
TRBJ1-6,TRBV20-1,NA,NA,CSASPPHNSPLHF,TGCAGTGCTAGTCCACCGCATAATTCACCCCTCCACTTT
TRBJ2-2,TRBV19,many,NA,CASSRDRNTGELFF,TGTGCCAGTAGTAGGGACCGGAACACCGGGGAGCTGTTTTTT
TRBJ2-5,TRBV18,many,NA,CASSQYQETQYF,TGTGCCAGCTCACAGTACCAAGAGACCCAGTACTTC
TRBJ1-1,TRBV7-3,NA,NA,CASSLDSGITEAFF,TGTGCCAGCAGCCTGGACAGTGGGATTACTGAAGCTTTCTTT
TRBJ2-5,TRBV12-3/TRBV12-4,NA,NA,CASSMYGTQYF,TGTGCCAGCAGTATGTACGGTACCCAGTACTTC
TRBJ2-7,TRBV6-5,NA,TRBD1,CASRRQGPSNEQYF,TGTGCCAGCAGGAGACAGGGCCCCTCGAACGAGCAGTACTTC
TRBJ2-1,TRBV20-1,few,TRBD2,CSAVRTSKAYNEQFF,TGCAGTGCTGTAAGGACTAGCAAAGCCTACAATGAGCAGTTCTTC
TRBJ2-1,TRBV24-1,NA,TRBD2,CATSDVGREAHEQFF,TGTGCCACCAGTGATGTCGGGCGGGAGGCCCATGAGCAGTTCTTC
TRBJ2-2,TRBV18,NA,NA,CASSPAGRTGELFF,TGTGCCAGCTCACCAGCAGGGCGCACCGGGGAGCTGTTTTTT